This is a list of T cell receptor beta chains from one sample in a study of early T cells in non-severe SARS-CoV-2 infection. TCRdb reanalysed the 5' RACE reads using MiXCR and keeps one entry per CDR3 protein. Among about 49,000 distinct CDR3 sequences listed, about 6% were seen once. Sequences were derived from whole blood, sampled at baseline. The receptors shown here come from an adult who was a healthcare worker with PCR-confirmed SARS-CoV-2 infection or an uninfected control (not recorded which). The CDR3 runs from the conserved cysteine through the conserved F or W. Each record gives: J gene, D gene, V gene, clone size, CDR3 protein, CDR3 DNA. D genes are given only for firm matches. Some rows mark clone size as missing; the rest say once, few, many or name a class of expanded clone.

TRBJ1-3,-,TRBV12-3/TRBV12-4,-,CASSLAHSGNTIYF,TGTGCCAGCAGTTTAGCCCACTCTGGAAACACCATATATTTT
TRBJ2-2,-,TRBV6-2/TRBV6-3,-,CATSRDPGAGELFF,TGTGCCACGTCCAGGGACCCCGGGGCCGGGGAGCTGTTTTTT
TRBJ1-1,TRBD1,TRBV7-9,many,CASSLDRVAEAFF,TGTGCCAGCAGCCTGGACAGGGTTGCTGAAGCTTTCTTT
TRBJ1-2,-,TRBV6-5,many,CASGQGPYGYTF,TGTGCCAGCGGCCAGGGTCCCTATGGCTACACCTTC
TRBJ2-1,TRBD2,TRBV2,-,CASTETSLEQFF,TGTGCCAGCACCGAGACTAGCCTTGAGCAGTTCTTC
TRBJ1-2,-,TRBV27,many,CASRPAWDGYTF,TGTGCCAGCAGACCCGCTTGGGATGGCTACACCTTC
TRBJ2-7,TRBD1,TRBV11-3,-,CASSLRGTGGNEQYF,TGTGCCAGCAGCTTAAGGGGGACAGGGGGCAACGAGCAGTACTTC
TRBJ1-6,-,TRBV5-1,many,CASSRTAAYNSPLHF,TGCGCCAGCAGCAGGACAGCCGCATATAATTCACCCCTCCACTTT
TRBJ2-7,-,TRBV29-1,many,CSVVSASSYEQYF,TGCAGCGTTGTATCCGCGAGCTCCTACGAGCAGTACTTC
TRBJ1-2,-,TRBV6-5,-,CASTMGVFGGYTF,TGTGCCAGCACCATGGGGGTTTTCGGCGGCTACACCTTC
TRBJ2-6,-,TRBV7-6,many,CASSTNNVLTF,TGTGCCAGCAGCACAAACAACGTCCTGACTTTC
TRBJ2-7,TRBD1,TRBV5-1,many,CASTLGQGMDEQYF,TGCGCCAGCACCCTTGGACAGGGAATGGACGAGCAGTACTTC
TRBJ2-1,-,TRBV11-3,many,CASSLGRDEQFF,TGTGCCAGCAGCTTAGGCCGGGATGAGCAGTTCTTC
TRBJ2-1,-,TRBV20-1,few,CSARDPTGPRGEQFF,TGCAGTGCTAGAGATCCAACCGGGCCCCGGGGTGAGCAGTTCTTC
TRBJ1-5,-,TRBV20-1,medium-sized,CSARDGGRENQPQHF,TGCAGTGCTAGAGATGGAGGCAGGGAGAATCAGCCCCAGCATTTT
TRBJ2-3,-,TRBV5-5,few,CASSQGRGHPPDTQYF,TGTGCCAGCTCCCAGGGGCGGGGCCATCCCCCCGATACGCAGTATTTT
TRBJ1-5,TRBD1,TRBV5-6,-,CASSSQGGHFSNQPQHF,TGTGCCAGCAGCTCCCAGGGGGGGCACTTTAGCAATCAGCCCCAGCATTTT
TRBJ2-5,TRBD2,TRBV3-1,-,CASNQRGGGETQYF,TGTGCCAGCAACCAGCGGGGGGGCGGAGAGACCCAGTACTTC
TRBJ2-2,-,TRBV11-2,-,CASSLVNPQNTGELFF,TGTGCCAGCAGCTTAGTTAACCCACAGAACACCGGGGAGCTGTTTTTT
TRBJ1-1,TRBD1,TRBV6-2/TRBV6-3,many,CASRWGQATSTEAFF,TGTGCCAGCAGATGGGGACAGGCAACATCCACTGAAGCTTTCTTT
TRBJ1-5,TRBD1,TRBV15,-,CATSTGTGVTSNQPQHF,TGTGCCACCAGCACCGGGACAGGGGTCACTAGCAATCAGCCCCAGCATTTT
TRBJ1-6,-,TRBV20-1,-,CSATDGSYNSPLHF,TGCAGTGCTACCGACGGCTCCTATAATTCACCCCTCCACTTT
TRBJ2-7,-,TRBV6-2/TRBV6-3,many,CASSLGHEQYF,TGTGCCAGCTCCCTAGGGCACGAGCAGTACTTC
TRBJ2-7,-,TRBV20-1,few,CSARDATVYEQYF,TGCAGTGCTAGAGATGCGACAGTCTACGAGCAGTACTTC
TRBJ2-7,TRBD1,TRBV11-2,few,CASSFPVVGTVFYEQYF,TGTGCCAGCAGCTTTCCCGTTGTGGGGACAGTATTCTACGAGCAGTACTTC
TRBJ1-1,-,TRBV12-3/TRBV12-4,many,CASSPGASEAFF,TGTGCCAGCAGCCCAGGCGCGTCTGAAGCTTTCTTT
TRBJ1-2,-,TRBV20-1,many,CSAPSGGVGYTF,TGCAGTGCTCCCAGCGGGGGGGTTGGCTACACCTTC
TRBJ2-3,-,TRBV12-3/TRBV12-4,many,CATSGGADTQYF,TGTGCCACCTCCGGGGGCGCAGATACGCAGTATTTT
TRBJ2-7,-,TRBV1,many,CTSTGLAGDPSYEQYF,TGCACCAGCACGGGACTAGCGGGGGACCCCTCCTACGAGCAGTACTTC
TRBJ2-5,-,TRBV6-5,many,CASSREFGSGIGTQYF,TGTGCCAGCAGTCGCGAATTCGGCTCGGGAATCGGGACCCAGTACTTC
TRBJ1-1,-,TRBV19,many,CATSEGTAKAFF,TGTGCCACCTCGGAGGGGACGGCCAAAGCTTTCTTT
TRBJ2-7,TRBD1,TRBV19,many,CASSIATGGYEQYF,TGTGCCAGTAGTATTGCGACAGGGGGTTACGAGCAGTACTTC
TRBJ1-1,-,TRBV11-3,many,CASSLGQSEAFF,TGTGCCAGCAGCTTAGGGCAGTCTGAAGCTTTCTTT
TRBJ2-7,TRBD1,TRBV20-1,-,CRNQGASTYEQYF,TGCAGGAACCAGGGGGCGTCGACCTACGAGCAGTACTTC
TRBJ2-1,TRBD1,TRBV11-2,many,CASSLIRQGAYGEQFF,TGTGCCAGCAGCTTAATCCGACAGGGGGCTTATGGTGAGCAGTTCTTC
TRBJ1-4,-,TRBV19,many,CASSPRGDGKLFF,TGTGCCAGTAGTCCCCGGGGGGACGGAAAACTGTTTTTT
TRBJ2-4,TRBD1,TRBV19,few,CASSTPGQKNIQYF,TGTGCCAGTAGTACCCCGGGACAGAAAAACATTCAGTACTTC
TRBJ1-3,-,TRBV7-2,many,CASSSAGNTIYF,TGTGCCAGCAGCTCCGCTGGAAACACCATATATTTT
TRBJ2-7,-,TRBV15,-,CATSRDQKHEQYF,TGTGCCACCAGCAGAGATCAAAAGCACGAGCAGTACTTC
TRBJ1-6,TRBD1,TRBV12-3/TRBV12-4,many,CASSRTGFGSSYNSPLHF,TGTGCCAGCAGCCGGACAGGGTTCGGAAGCTCCTATAATTCACCCCTCCACTTT
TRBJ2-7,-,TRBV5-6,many,CASSLGNYEQYF,TGTGCCAGCAGCTTGGGTAACTACGAGCAGTACTTC
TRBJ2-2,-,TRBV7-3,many,CARGFPGATGELFF,TGTGCCAGGGGATTTCCAGGGGCTACCGGGGAGCTGTTTTTT
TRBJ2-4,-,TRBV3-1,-,CASSQESPLAKNIQYF,TGTGCCAGCAGCCAAGAGTCCCCCTTGGCCAAAAACATTCAGTACTTC
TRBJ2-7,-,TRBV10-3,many,CAIGTTSEQYF,TGTGCCATCGGAACGACTAGTGAGCAGTACTTC
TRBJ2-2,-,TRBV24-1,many,CATSEYAVQGFNTGELFF,TGTGCCACCAGTGAGTATGCAGTGCAGGGGTTTAACACCGGGGAGCTGTTTTTT
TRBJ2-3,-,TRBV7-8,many,CASSSPDRGDTQYF,TGTGCCAGCAGCTCCCCTGACCGGGGGGATACGCAGTATTTT
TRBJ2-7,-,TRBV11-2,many,CASSSRAGIRSYEQYF,TGTGCCAGCAGCTCCAGAGCCGGGATCCGATCCTACGAGCAGTACTTC
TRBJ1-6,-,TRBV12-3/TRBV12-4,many,CASSVQDSPLHF,TGTGCCAGCAGTGTACAGGATTCACCCCTCCACTTT
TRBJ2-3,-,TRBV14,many,CASSQDVVGWVTDTQYF,TGTGCCAGCAGCCAAGATGTGGTAGGGTGGGTGACTGATACGCAGTATTTT
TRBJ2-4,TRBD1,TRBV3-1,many,CASSQAGQGINIQYF,TGTGCCAGCAGCCAAGCCGGACAGGGGATTAACATTCAGTACTTC
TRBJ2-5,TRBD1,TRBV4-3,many,CASSQGDREQETQYF,TGCGCCAGCAGCCAGGGGGACAGAGAGCAAGAGACCCAGTACTTC
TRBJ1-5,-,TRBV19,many,CASSIVGSNQPQHF,TGTGCCAGTAGTATAGTAGGCTCTAATCAGCCCCAGCATTTT
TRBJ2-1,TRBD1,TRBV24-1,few,CATSDSWQGAYNEQFF,TGTGCCACCAGTGATTCTTGGCAGGGGGCATACAATGAGCAGTTCTTC
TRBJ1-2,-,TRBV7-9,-,CASSYQAESAGYGYTF,TGTGCCAGCAGCTATCAGGCGGAATCTGCGGGCTATGGCTACACCTTC
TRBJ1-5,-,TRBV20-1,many,CSARGTRNQPQHF,TGCAGTGCTAGGGGCACACGCAATCAGCCCCAGCATTTT
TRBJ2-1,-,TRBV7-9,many,CASSLDTDNEQFF,TGTGCCAGCAGCTTAGATACAGACAATGAGCAGTTCTTC
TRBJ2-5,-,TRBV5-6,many,CASSLALQETQYF,TGTGCCAGCAGCTTGGCCCTCCAAGAGACCCAGTACTTC